The 4 T cell receptor beta chains in this list originate from one sample, sequenced in a study of Tregs in tolerant kidney transplant recipients (dated by TCRdb to about 2019). Libraries came from the immunoSEQ multiplex PCR assay. Imported from immuneACCESS, the table was reduced by TCRdb to in-frame sequences with V and J called. These copies leave out some clones; in studies compared against another copy, an unresolved V gene accounts for under half, and the cause of the remainder is not known. Within this sample are about 120,000 clones, with about 90% of them counted one time only. The biggest ten clones account for roughly 0.63% of the sample. The sequencing input was CD4+ T cells from blood. Receptor source: a human donor in good health.

This chain joins TRBV2 and TRBJ1-1; 7 nucleotides agree with TRBD1. This CDR3 comprises 14 residues. J was trimmed by 6 bases and V by 6 bases; bases with no gene match: 10. CDR1 SNHLY and CDR2 FYNNEI come from the germline V gene. This chain's CDR3 is CASSGDTGDPEAFF. DNA of the CDR3: TGTGCCAGCAGCGGGGATACAGGGGACCCTGAAGCTTTCTTT.

The chain recombines TRBV14 with TRBJ2-5; 7 positions match TRBD1. V shed 4 bases and J 5 bases; nucleotides not matched to a gene: 7. Germline CDR1 reads SGHDN; CDR2 reads FVKESK. The CDR3 runs 14 residues. CDR3 coding DNA: TGTGCCAGCAGCCTTGACAGGGTGTCGGAGACCCAGTACTTC. Its translation: CASSLDRVSETQYF.

This sequence joins TRBV7-9 and TRBJ1-2; maybe TRBD1 (5 bases). The germline V gene encodes CDR1 SEHNR and CDR2 FQNEAQ (reference sequence). Deletions cut 6 bases from V and 4 bases from J, with 15 bases between. The CDR3 spans 14 residues. The CDR3: CASRAIRAAYGYTF. Here the CDR3 DNA reads TGTGCCAGCAGAGCCATCAGGGCTGCCTATGGCTACACCTTC. The full variable domain, completed using reference TRBV7-9 and TRBJ1-2, is DTGVSQNPRHKITKRGQNVTFRCDPISEHNRLYWYRQTLGQGPEFLTYFQNEAQLEKSRLLSDRFSAERPKGSFSTLEIQRTEQGDSAMYLCASRAIRAAYGYTFGSGTRLTVV.

CDR3 sequence reads: CASKSSGSLRQYF. The CDR3 DNA sequence: TGTGCCAGTAAGTCTAGCGGGAGTCTCCGGCAGTACTTC. V is TRBV19 and J is TRBJ2-7; TRBD2 aligns across 10 bases. With 7 bases clipped from V and 9 bases from J, the junction kept 9 bases outside the gene matches. This CDR3 contains 13 residues. Looked up from germline, CDR1 is LNHDA and CDR2 is SQIVND (reference sequence).